The rows below give T cell receptor beta chains drawn from one sample of a study of PD-L1 blockade in urothelial cancer. Sequencing was performed with immunoSEQ multiplex PCR; in TCRdb, only in-frame clones are kept and a portion is missing. The table shows roughly 100,000 clones, with less than 90% occurring only once. Sample: PBMCs, taken around atezolizumab (anti-PD-L1) treatment. The receptors derive from a man aged 65 to 79 with urothelial cancer. Both conserved end residues are part of each CDR3. The order of the fields is clone size, D gene, CDR3 length, J gene, V gene, CDR3 protein, CDR3 DNA. The D gene is left open where the match is weak. A row's size may be missing; if present it is once, few, many or a size class.

abundance: NA
d_gene: NA
len: 13
j_gene: TRBJ1-1
v_gene: TRBV19
CDR3aa: CASSIAGAWEAFF
CDR3nt: TGTGCCAGTAGTATAGCAGGGGCCTGGGAAGCTTTCTTT

abundance: NA
d_gene: TRBD1
len: 15
j_gene: TRBJ1-4
v_gene: TRBV19
CDR3aa: CASSIRTGEEEKLFF
CDR3nt: TGTGCCAGTAGTATCCGAACAGGGGAAGAGGAAAAACTGTTTTTT

abundance: NA
d_gene: NA
len: 14
j_gene: TRBJ1-5
v_gene: TRBV5-1
CDR3aa: CASSLAGGNQPQHF
CDR3nt: TGCGCCAGCAGCTTGGCCGGGGGCAATCAGCCCCAGCATTTT

abundance: NA
d_gene: NA
len: 15
j_gene: TRBJ2-1
v_gene: TRBV9
CDR3aa: CASSVALGGIGEQFF
CDR3nt: TGTGCCAGCAGCGTAGCCCTAGGAGGCATTGGTGAGCAGTTCTTC

abundance: NA
d_gene: NA
len: 16
j_gene: TRBJ2-2
v_gene: TRBV11-2
CDR3aa: CASRTLTGKYTGELFF
CDR3nt: TGTGCCAGCAGAACATTAACAGGGAAGTACACCGGGGAGCTGTTTTTT

abundance: many
d_gene: TRBD1
len: 14
j_gene: TRBJ1-2
v_gene: TRBV7-2
CDR3aa: CASSGGTGGYGYTF
CDR3nt: TGTGCCAGCAGCGGTGGGACAGGGGGCTATGGCTACACCTTC

abundance: once
d_gene: TRBD2
len: 17
j_gene: TRBJ2-1
v_gene: TRBV4-2
CDR3aa: CASSQESSGGVYNEQFF
CDR3nt: TGTGCCAGCAGCCAAGAATCCAGCGGGGGGGTCTACAATGAGCAGTTCTTC

abundance: few
d_gene: TRBD2
len: 16
j_gene: TRBJ2-2
v_gene: TRBV10-3
CDR3aa: CAISESTSGKTGELFF
CDR3nt: TGTGCCATCAGTGAGTCCACTAGCGGGAAGACCGGGGAGCTGTTTTTT

abundance: NA
d_gene: TRBD2
len: 16
j_gene: TRBJ2-5
v_gene: TRBV4-1
CDR3aa: CASSHRLAGLQETQYF
CDR3nt: TGCGCCAGCAGCCATCGACTAGCGGGGCTCCAAGAGACCCAGTACTTC

abundance: NA
d_gene: NA
len: 14
j_gene: TRBJ2-7
v_gene: TRBV6-6
CDR3aa: CASTKGSSAYEQYF
CDR3nt: TGTGCCAGCACCAAAGGGTCTAGCGCCTACGAGCAGTACTTC

abundance: NA
d_gene: TRBD2
len: 19
j_gene: TRBJ2-1
v_gene: TRBV5-1
CDR3aa: CASRGGASGGRSAYNEQFF
CDR3nt: TGCGCCAGCCGCGGAGGGGCTAGCGGGGGCCGAAGCGCCTACAATGAGCAGTTCTTC

abundance: NA
d_gene: NA
len: 18
j_gene: TRBJ1-1
v_gene: TRBV5-6
CDR3aa: CASSLYGFTADLNTEAFF
CDR3nt: TGTGCCAGCAGCTTGTACGGGTTTACGGCGGATTTGAACACTGAAGCTTTCTTT

abundance: NA
d_gene: TRBD2
len: 18
j_gene: TRBJ2-1
v_gene: TRBV27
CDR3aa: CASSLLGSGGTSYNEQFF
CDR3nt: TGTGCCAGCAGTTTATTGGGTAGCGGGGGGACCTCCTACAATGAGCAGTTCTTC

abundance: NA
d_gene: TRBD2
len: 17
j_gene: TRBJ2-7
v_gene: TRBV15
CDR3aa: CATSDRMGLAGVYEQYF
CDR3nt: TGTGCCACCAGCGACCGGATGGGACTAGCGGGAGTATACGAGCAGTACTTC

abundance: NA
d_gene: TRBD1
len: 13
j_gene: TRBJ1-1
v_gene: TRBV29-1
CDR3aa: CSVWTGSLSEAFF
CDR3nt: TGCAGCGTGTGGACAGGGAGTTTATCTGAAGCTTTCTTT

abundance: NA
d_gene: NA
len: 15
j_gene: TRBJ2-5
v_gene: TRBV28
CDR3aa: CASSFVGSLQETQYF
CDR3nt: TGTGCCAGCAGTTTCGTAGGGAGTCTACAAGAGACCCAGTACTTC

abundance: NA
d_gene: NA
len: 13
j_gene: TRBJ2-7
v_gene: TRBV7-9
CDR3aa: CASSLAGTPRQYF
CDR3nt: TGTGCCAGCAGCTTAGCAGGGACACCCCGGCAGTACTTC

abundance: NA
d_gene: TRBD1
len: 14
j_gene: TRBJ1-1
v_gene: TRBV4-2
CDR3aa: CASSQDRGLTEAFF
CDR3nt: TGTGCCAGCAGCCAGGACAGGGGGCTGACTGAAGCTTTCTTT

abundance: NA
d_gene: TRBD1
len: 14
j_gene: TRBJ1-2
v_gene: TRBV7-8
CDR3aa: CASSLNQGGYGYTF
CDR3nt: TGTGCCAGCAGCTTAAATCAGGGGGGCTATGGCTACACCTTC

abundance: once
d_gene: NA
len: 15
j_gene: TRBJ1-5
v_gene: TRBV4-1
CDR3aa: CASSQEVQGNQPQHF
CDR3nt: TGCGCCAGCAGCCAAGAGGTGCAGGGTAATCAGCCCCAGCATTTT

abundance: NA
d_gene: NA
len: 12
j_gene: TRBJ2-5
v_gene: TRBV7-9
CDR3aa: CASSFGGETQYF
CDR3nt: TGTGCCAGCAGCTTTGGTGGCGAGACCCAGTACTTC

abundance: NA
d_gene: TRBD1
len: 17
j_gene: TRBJ2-5
v_gene: TRBV30
CDR3aa: CAWSNGQAPSRQETQYF
CDR3nt: TGTGCCTGGAGCAACGGACAGGCCCCTTCGAGGCAAGAGACCCAGTACTTC

abundance: NA
d_gene: TRBD2
len: 16
j_gene: TRBJ2-1
v_gene: TRBV4-2
CDR3aa: CASSQESGGAYNEQFF
CDR3nt: TGTGCCAGCAGCCAGGAAAGCGGGGGGGCCTACAATGAGCAGTTCTTC

abundance: NA
d_gene: NA
len: 15
j_gene: TRBJ1-4
v_gene: TRBV6-5
CDR3aa: CASSYSRTSGEKLFF
CDR3nt: TGTGCCAGCAGTTACTCTCGCACCTCGGGGGAAAAACTGTTTTTT

abundance: NA
d_gene: TRBD2
len: 14
j_gene: TRBJ2-7
v_gene: TRBV7-2
CDR3aa: CASSSTSGSYEQYF
CDR3nt: TGTGCCAGCAGTTCTACTAGCGGCTCCTACGAGCAGTACTTC

abundance: few
d_gene: NA
len: 13
j_gene: TRBJ2-5
v_gene: TRBV5-4
CDR3aa: CASSLLERETQYF
CDR3nt: TGTGCCAGCAGCCTACTAGAGAGGGAGACCCAGTACTTC

abundance: NA
d_gene: TRBD2
len: 15
j_gene: TRBJ2-1
v_gene: TRBV19
CDR3aa: CASSMTSGRYNEQFF
CDR3nt: TGTGCCAGTAGTATGACTAGCGGGAGGTACAATGAGCAGTTCTTC

abundance: NA
d_gene: TRBD1
len: 15
j_gene: TRBJ1-4
v_gene: TRBV6-1
CDR3aa: CASSEWAGGKEKLFF
CDR3nt: TGTGCCAGCAGTGAATGGGCAGGGGGTAAGGAAAAACTGTTTTTT

abundance: NA
d_gene: NA
len: 13
j_gene: TRBJ2-2
v_gene: TRBV7-7
CDR3aa: CASSLGIGGELFF
CDR3nt: TGTGCCAGCAGCTTAGGAATCGGCGGGGAGCTGTTTTTT

abundance: NA
d_gene: NA
len: 17
j_gene: TRBJ2-1
v_gene: TRBV15
CDR3aa: CATSRDFGRGLGNEQFF
CDR3nt: TGTGCCACCAGCAGAGATTTTGGGCGGGGTCTGGGCAATGAGCAGTTCTTC

abundance: many
d_gene: TRBD1
len: 15
j_gene: TRBJ1-1
v_gene: TRBV27
CDR3aa: CASSLPTGDNTEAFF
CDR3nt: TGTGCCAGCAGTTTACCCACAGGGGACAACACTGAAGCTTTCTTT

abundance: NA
d_gene: NA
len: 12
j_gene: TRBJ1-5
v_gene: TRBV2
CDR3aa: CASSGGNQPQHF
CDR3nt: TGTGCCAGCAGTGGCGGGAATCAGCCCCAGCATTTT

abundance: NA
d_gene: NA
len: 15
j_gene: TRBJ2-7
v_gene: TRBV9
CDR3aa: CASSFNGERSGEQYF
CDR3nt: TGTGCCAGCAGCTTCAACGGGGAGCGATCGGGCGAGCAGTACTTC

abundance: NA
d_gene: NA
len: 13
j_gene: TRBJ1-1
v_gene: TRBV7-8
CDR3aa: CASTFQGYTEAFF
CDR3nt: TGTGCCAGCACCTTCCAGGGCTACACTGAAGCTTTCTTT

abundance: NA
d_gene: TRBD1
len: 13
j_gene: TRBJ2-2
v_gene: TRBV29-1
CDR3aa: CSGGQAGTGELFF
CDR3nt: TGCAGCGGTGGACAGGCTGGCACCGGGGAGCTGTTTTTT

abundance: few
d_gene: NA
len: 15
j_gene: TRBJ2-3
v_gene: TRBV18
CDR3aa: CASSQGLPRVDTQYF
CDR3nt: TGTGCCAGCTCACAGGGACTCCCGAGGGTAGATACGCAGTATTTT